This entry is about one T cell receptor beta chain. The sample is drawn from a study of regulatory T cells in long-lasting Graves disease. Arm-PCR with iRepertoire HTBI primers amplified the CDR3 regions for these TCR beta libraries. MiXCR, run by TCRdb on the multiplex PCR reads, gives a single entry per CDR3 protein. This table holds about 610,000 distinct CDR3 sequences, 15% to 20% found once. Regarding time point: newly diagnosed GD, antithyroid drugs for less than 3 months. Generation of the TCR library employed RNA extracted from PBMCs. These same data were also listed under a study on T cells in Graves' hyperthyroidism and ophthalmopathy.

The clonotype originates from a man aged 18 to 30 with Graves disease. This specimen consisted of peripheral blood mononuclear cells (PBMCs), obtained at new diagnosis, from a patient treated with antithyroid drugs.

The CDR3 coding sequence is TGTGCCAGCAGTGCACAGGACAGCCTCTATGGCTACACCTTC. It codes for CASSAQDSLYGYTF. The gene calls are TRBV25-1 and TRBJ1-2; the D gene is possibly TRBD1 (6 bases). The CDR3 runs 14 residues. Per the germline V gene, CDR1 is MGHDK and CDR2 is SYGVNS. The V gene lost 4 bases and the J gene lost 4 bases, with 13 bases spanning the gap.